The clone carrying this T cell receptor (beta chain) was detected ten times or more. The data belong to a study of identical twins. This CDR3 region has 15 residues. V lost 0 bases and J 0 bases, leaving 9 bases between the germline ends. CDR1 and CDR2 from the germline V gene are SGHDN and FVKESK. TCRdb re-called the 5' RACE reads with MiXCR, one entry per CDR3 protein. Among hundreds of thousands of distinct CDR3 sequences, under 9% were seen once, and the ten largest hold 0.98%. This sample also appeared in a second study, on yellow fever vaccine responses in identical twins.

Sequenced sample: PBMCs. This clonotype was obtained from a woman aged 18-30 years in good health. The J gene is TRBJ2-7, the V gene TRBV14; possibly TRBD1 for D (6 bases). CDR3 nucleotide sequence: TGTGCCAGCAGCCAAGACGGCAGGGGCTCCTACGAGCAGTACTTC. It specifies CASSQDGRGSYEQYF.